One and the same sample provided the 20 T cell receptor beta chains below, sequenced in a study of Ad26.COV2.S vaccination and SARS-CoV-2 variants. This table comes from immunoSEQ multiplex PCR, and its TCRdb copy is limited to in-frame clones, with some not included. Here the sample spans around 370,000 clones, around 92% being singletons. The specimen was peripheral blood, collected after recovery from COVID-19. These TCRs come from a human donor who had recovered from COVID-19.

The rearrangement joins TRBV15 to TRBJ1-5; D not certain. The germline V gene has CDR1 LNHNV and CDR2 YYDKDF (reference sequence). V was cut by 0 bases and J by 4 bases, with 7 bases left in between. The CDR3 length is 14 residues. The CDR3 DNA is TGTGCCACCAGCAGAGAACACGGAAATCAGCCCCAGCATTTT. The encoded protein is CATSREHGNQPQHF.

The chain uses TRBV7-8 and TRBJ2-1; D tentatively reads TRBD1 or TRBD2 (6 bases each). The CDR3 is 16 amino acids. Germline V CDR1 and CDR2: SGHVS, FQNEAQ. Trimming took 0 bases from V and 4 from J, leaving 13 bases between them. The CDR3: CASSLAEGEPYNEQFF. Written as DNA, the CDR3 is TGTGCCAGCAGCTTAGCGGAGGGGGAACCATACAATGAGCAGTTCTTC.

This rearrangement joins TRBV19 to TRBJ1-1, with 8 bases matching TRBD1. CDR3 length: 14 amino acids. The germline gives CDR1 LNHDA, CDR2 SQIVND (reference sequence). V lost 5 bases, J lost 4 bases, and 6 bases stayed unmatched. In DNA, the CDR3 is TGTGCCAGTAGTTTCCCAGGGGGCGTCACTGAAGCTTTCTTT. Amino acids: CASSFPGGVTEAFF.

This clone was picked up one time. This sequence joins TRBV7-9 and TRBJ1-2, with TRBD1 matching over 7 bases. V shed 3 bases and J 4 bases; nucleotides not matched to a gene: 2. From germline, CDR1 is SEHNR and CDR2 FQNEAQ (reference sequence). The CDR3 covers 13 residues. The CDR3 sequence is CASSFRDSYGYTF. CDR3 nucleotide sequence: TGTGCCAGCAGCTTCCGGGACAGCTATGGCTACACCTTC.

This chain joins TRBV4-1 and TRBJ1-5; D gene uncertain. V shed 0 bases and J shed 4 bases, with 7 bases lying between them. Looked up from germline, CDR1 is MGHRA and CDR2 is YSYEKL. CDR3 length: 14 amino acids. In DNA, the CDR3 is TGCGCCAGCAGCCAAGAAAGGATTAATCAGCCCCAGCATTTT. This codes for CASSQERINQPQHF.

This clone has more than one count but fewer than ten. The same CDR3 is also encoded by other DNA sequences in this sample. This chain uses TRBV3-1 (or the pseudogene TRBV3-2) with TRBJ1-1, with TRBD1 matching over 9 bases. The CDR3 runs 14 residues. CDR1 is LGHDT and CDR2 is YNNKEL in the germline V gene (reference sequence). V lost 2 bases and J lost 4; bases outside the gene matches: 2. The CDR3 sequence is CASSQRDRATEAFF. CDR3 coding DNA: TGTGCCAGCAGCCAACGGGACAGGGCCACTGAAGCTTTCTTT.

This clone was recorded only once. V and J are TRBV7-2 and TRBJ2-3, with D perhaps being TRBD1 or TRBD2 (5 bases each). This CDR3 is built from 13 residues. Trimming shortened V by 1 base and J by 6 bases, and 8 bases separated the two germline ends. In germline, CDR1 is SGHTA, CDR2 FQGNSA. DNA of the CDR3: TGTGCCAGCAGCTTAGGATGGGGGGATACGCAGTATTTT. As protein: CASSLGWGDTQYF.

The rearrangement links TRBV5-6 to TRBJ1-6; no firm D call. V was pared by 0 bases and J by 8 bases, with 6 bases between. The CDR3 extends over 13 amino acids. Germline lookup yields CDR1 SGHDT and CDR2 YYEEEE. Here the CDR3 DNA reads TGTGCCAGCAGCTTGGGGGTGTATTCACCCCTCCACTTT. Translated, it gives CASSLGVYSPLHF.

The CDR3 DNA reads TGTGCCAGCAACGAGGATGCGGGGTTCACAGATACGCAGTATTTT. The encoded protein is CASNEDAGFTDTQYF. The V call is TRBV5-6, the J call TRBJ2-3; D may be TRBD2 (6 bases). CDR1 and CDR2 (germline): SGHDT, YYEEEE. The CDR3 totals 15 residues. Trimming pared 6 bases from V and 2 bases from J, leaving 16 bases between.

The J gene is TRBJ1-2, the V gene TRBV6-5; D uncertain. The V end was cut by 6 bases, the J end by 4 bases, with 9 bases between. This CDR3 has 12 residues. Germline V gene lookup returns CDR1 MNHEY and CDR2 SVGAGI. CDR3 DNA sequence: TGTGCCAGCAGCCGAGGCGGCTATGGCTACACCTTC. Protein product: CASSRGGYGYTF.

CDR3 region: CSASLGSYNEQFF. CDR3 nucleotide sequence: TGCAGTGCTAGTTTGGGTTCCTACAATGAGCAGTTCTTC. The V call is TRBV20-1, the J call TRBJ2-1; D ambiguous. Trimming pared 3 bases from V and 1 base from J, leaving 7 bases between. The CDR3 consists of 13 residues. Germline CDR1 and CDR2: DFQATT and SNEGSKA (reference sequence).

This clone came up a few times. The chain has TRBV19 and TRBJ1-5; D remains unclear. There are 15 residues in the CDR3. Trimming took 1 base from V and 0 from J, leaving 7 bases between them. CDR1 and CDR2 from the germline V gene are LNHDA and SQIVND (reference sequence). The CDR3 DNA is TGTGCCAGTAGTATAGGTCAGTTTAGCAATCAGCCCCAGCATTTT. Amino acids: CASSIGQFSNQPQHF. Full variable domain (remainder filled in from reference TRBV19 and TRBJ1-5): DGGITQSPKYLFRKEGQNVTLSCEQNLNHDAMYWYRQDPGQGLRLIYYSQIVNDFQKGDIAEGYSVSREKKESFPLTVTSAQKNPTAFYLCASSIGQFSNQPQHFGDGTRLSIL.

The DNA of the CDR3 is TGTGCCAGCAGCTTATCCGGCGGAGGCACTGGAAACACCATATATTTT. It specifies CASSLSGGGTGNTIYF. The chain joins TRBV7-2 to TRBJ1-3; D uncertain. CDR1 and CDR2 from the germline V gene are SGHTA and FQGNSA. Trimming took off 2 bases at V and 2 bases at J, with 13 bases between the two ends. This CDR3 region has 16 residues.

The chain employs TRBV5-1 and TRBJ2-3, with 9 bases lining up with TRBD2. Germline-derived CDR1 and CDR2 are SGHRS and YFSETQ. Trimming took 5 bases from V and 3 from J; bases not matched to a gene: 13. This CDR3 has 17 amino acids. The CDR3 DNA follows: TGCGCCAGCAGTCGGAGGCTTAGCGGGGGCGGTACAGATACGCAGTATTTT. It translates to CASSRRLSGGGTDTQYF.

The chain recombines TRBV5-5 with TRBJ1-5; D is possibly TRBD1 (5 bases). Trimming shortened V by 0 bases and J by 1 base, and 5 bases separated the two germline ends. Germline-derived CDR1 and CDR2 are SGHKS and YYEKEE (reference sequence). This CDR3 contains 14 residues. Written as DNA, the CDR3 is TGTGCCAGCAGCTTGGAGGGGAGCAATCAGCCCCAGCATTTT. It encodes CASSLEGSNQPQHF.

The chain carries TRBV7-8 and TRBJ1-4; D is unclear. V was cut by 5 bases and J by 4 bases, with 14 bases left in between. This CDR3 comprises 15 residues. Germline-derived CDR1 and CDR2 are SGHVS and FQNEAQ. CDR3 DNA sequence: TGTGCCAGCAGCCCGACCCCGGGGTTTAATGAAAAACTGTTTTTT. It specifies CASSPTPGFNEKLFF.

This clone has only a few counts. The genes are TRBV19 and TRBJ1-1, with 7 bases fitting TRBD1. The CDR3 sequence is 13 residues long. V was clipped by 8 bases and J by 4 bases; unmatched bases: 7. CDR1 is LNHDA and CDR2 is SQIVND in the germline V gene (reference sequence). Here the CDR3 reads CASSQGRSTEAFF. The CDR3 DNA reads TGTGCCAGTTCACAGGGGCGCAGCACTGAAGCTTTCTTT. The full variable domain, its missing parts supplied by reference TRBV19 and TRBJ1-1, is DGGITQSPKYLFRKEGQNVTLSCEQNLNHDAMYWYRQDPGQGLRLIYYSQIVNDFQKGDIAEGYSVSREKKESFPLTVTSAQKNPTAFYLCASSQGRSTEAFFGQGTRLTVV.

This clone was detected only once. CDR3 amino acids: CASSLEHEPSSYNEQFF. The CDR3 DNA follows: TGTGCCAGCAGCTTGGAGCACGAACCAAGCTCCTACAATGAGCAGTTCTTC. J is TRBJ2-1 and V is TRBV5-5; D ambiguous. CDR3 length: 17 amino acids. Trimming shortened V by 0 bases and J by 0 bases, and 13 bases separated the two germline ends. Germline V gene data show CDR1 as SGHKS and CDR2 as YYEKEE (reference sequence).

The J gene is TRBJ1-2, the V gene TRBV7-8, with 10 bases identical to TRBD1. CDR1 is SGHVS, CDR2 FQNEAQ, per germline. The V and J ends lost 3 bases and 6 bases, in that order; junction bases with no gene match: 7. The CDR3 covers 15 residues. CDR3 residues: CASSFRGTGENGYTF. CDR3 in DNA: TGTGCCAGCAGCTTCAGGGGGACAGGGGAAAATGGCTACACCTTC.

The chain links TRBV5-1 to TRBJ2-7; 11 nucleotides match TRBD1. CDR3 length equals 15 residues. The germline gives CDR1 SGHRS, CDR2 YFSETQ. Trimming cost V 2 bases and J 5 bases; bases outside gene matches: 6. The CDR3 sequence is CASSFGTGGYDEQYF. As DNA, the CDR3 is TGCGCCAGCAGCTTCGGGACAGGGGGTTACGACGAGCAGTACTTC.